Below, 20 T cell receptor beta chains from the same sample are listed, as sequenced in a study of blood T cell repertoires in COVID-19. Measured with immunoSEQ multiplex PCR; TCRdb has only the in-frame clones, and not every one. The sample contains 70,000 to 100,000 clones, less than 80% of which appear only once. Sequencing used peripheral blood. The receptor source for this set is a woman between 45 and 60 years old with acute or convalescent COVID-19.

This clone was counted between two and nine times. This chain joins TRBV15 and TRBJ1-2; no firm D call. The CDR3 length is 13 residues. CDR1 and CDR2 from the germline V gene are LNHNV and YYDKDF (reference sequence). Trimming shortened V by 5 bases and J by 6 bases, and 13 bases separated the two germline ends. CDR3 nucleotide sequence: TGTGCCACCAGCGTGGCTCTGCTCAATGGCTACACCTTC. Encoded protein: CATSVALLNGYTF.

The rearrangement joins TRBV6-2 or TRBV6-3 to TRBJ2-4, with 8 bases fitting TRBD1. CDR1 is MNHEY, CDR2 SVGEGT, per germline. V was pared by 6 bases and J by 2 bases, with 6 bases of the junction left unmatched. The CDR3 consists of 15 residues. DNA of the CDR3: TGTGCCAGCAGCTCCACAGGGGGTACCAAAAACATTCAGTACTTC. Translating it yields CASSSTGGTKNIQYF.

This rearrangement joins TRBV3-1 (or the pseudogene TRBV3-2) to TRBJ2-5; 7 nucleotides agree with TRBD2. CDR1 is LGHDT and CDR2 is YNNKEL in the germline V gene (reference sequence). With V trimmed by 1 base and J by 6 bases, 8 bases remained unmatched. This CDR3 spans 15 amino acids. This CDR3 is CASSQGIQRGKTQYF. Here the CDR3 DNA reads TGTGCCAGCAGCCAAGGGATCCAGCGGGGAAAGACCCAGTACTTC.

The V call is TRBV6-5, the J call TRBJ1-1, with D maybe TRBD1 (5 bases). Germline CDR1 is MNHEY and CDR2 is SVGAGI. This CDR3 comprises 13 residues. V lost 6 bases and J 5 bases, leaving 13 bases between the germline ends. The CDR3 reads CASRSQKGTEAFF. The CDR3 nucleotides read TGTGCCAGCAGGTCCCAAAAGGGGACTGAAGCTTTCTTT.

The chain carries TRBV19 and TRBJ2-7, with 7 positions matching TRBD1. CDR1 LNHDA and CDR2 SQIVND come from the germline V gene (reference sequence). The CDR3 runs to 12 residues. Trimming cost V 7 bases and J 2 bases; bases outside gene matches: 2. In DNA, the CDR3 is TGTGCCAGTACGGGACAGACCTACGAGCAGTACTTC. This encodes CASTGQTYEQYF.

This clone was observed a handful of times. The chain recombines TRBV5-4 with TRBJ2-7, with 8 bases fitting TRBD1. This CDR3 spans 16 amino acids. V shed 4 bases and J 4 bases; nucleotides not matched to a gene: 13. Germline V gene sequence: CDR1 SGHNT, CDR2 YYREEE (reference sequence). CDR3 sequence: CASSQRGWTGSYEQYF. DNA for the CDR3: TGTGCCAGCAGCCAGAGGGGTTGGACAGGGTCGTACGAGCAGTACTTC.

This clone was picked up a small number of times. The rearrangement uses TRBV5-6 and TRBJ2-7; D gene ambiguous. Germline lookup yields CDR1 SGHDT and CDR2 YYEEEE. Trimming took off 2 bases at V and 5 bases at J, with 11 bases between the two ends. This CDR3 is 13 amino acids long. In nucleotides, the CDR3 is TGTGCCAGCAGCTTCGTAGAAGTGGACGAGCAGTACTTC. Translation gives CASSFVEVDEQYF.

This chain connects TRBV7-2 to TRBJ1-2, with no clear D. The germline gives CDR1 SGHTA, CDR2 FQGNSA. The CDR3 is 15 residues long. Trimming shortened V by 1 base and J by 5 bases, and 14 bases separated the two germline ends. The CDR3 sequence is CASSLVRVSNYGYTF. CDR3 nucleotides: TGTGCCAGCAGCTTAGTTAGAGTAAGTAATTATGGCTACACCTTC.

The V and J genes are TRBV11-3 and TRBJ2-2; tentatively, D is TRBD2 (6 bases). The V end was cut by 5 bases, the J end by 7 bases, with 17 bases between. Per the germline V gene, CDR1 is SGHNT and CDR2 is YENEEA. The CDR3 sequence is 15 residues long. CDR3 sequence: CASSGGIGDGGELFF. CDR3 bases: TGTGCCAGCAGCGGAGGGATAGGGGACGGCGGGGAGCTGTTTTTT.

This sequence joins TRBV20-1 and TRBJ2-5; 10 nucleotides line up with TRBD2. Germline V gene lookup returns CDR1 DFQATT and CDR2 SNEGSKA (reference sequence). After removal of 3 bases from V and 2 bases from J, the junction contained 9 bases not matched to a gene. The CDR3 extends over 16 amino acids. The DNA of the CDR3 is TGCAGTGCTAGTACCAGCGGGGGGGCCGGGCAAGAGACCCAGTACTTC. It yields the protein CSASTSGGAGQETQYF.

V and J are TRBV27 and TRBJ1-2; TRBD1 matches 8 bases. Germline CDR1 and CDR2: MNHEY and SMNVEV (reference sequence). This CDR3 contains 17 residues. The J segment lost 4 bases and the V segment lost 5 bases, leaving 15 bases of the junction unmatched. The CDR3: CASSTRQGPNRSYGYTF. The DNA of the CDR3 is TGTGCCAGCAGTACTCGACAGGGGCCAAACCGCTCCTATGGCTACACCTTC.

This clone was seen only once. For the CDR3, the DNA is TGTGCCTGGAACGGAGGTGGAGGCCAGCCCCAGCATTTT. Its protein product is CAWNGGGGQPQHF. The chain couples TRBV30 to TRBJ1-5; D call uncertain. The germline V and J ends were trimmed by 4 bases and 7 bases, with 14 bases remaining between them. Looked up from germline, CDR1 is GTSNPN and CDR2 is SVGIG (reference sequence). This CDR3 spans 13 amino acids.

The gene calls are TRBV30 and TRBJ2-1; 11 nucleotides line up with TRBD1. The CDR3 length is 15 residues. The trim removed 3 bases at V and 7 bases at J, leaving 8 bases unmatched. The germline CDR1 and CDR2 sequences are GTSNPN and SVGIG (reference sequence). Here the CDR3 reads CAWRFRGTGGNEQFF. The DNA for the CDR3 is TGTGCCTGGAGGTTCAGAGGGACAGGGGGGAATGAGCAGTTCTTC. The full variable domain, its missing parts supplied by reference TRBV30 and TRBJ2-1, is SQTIHQWPATLVQPVGSPLSLECTVEGTSNPNLYWYRQAAGRGLQLLFYSVGIGQISSEVPQNLSASRPQDRQFILSSKKLLLSDSGFYLCAWRFRGTGGNEQFFGPGTRLTVL.

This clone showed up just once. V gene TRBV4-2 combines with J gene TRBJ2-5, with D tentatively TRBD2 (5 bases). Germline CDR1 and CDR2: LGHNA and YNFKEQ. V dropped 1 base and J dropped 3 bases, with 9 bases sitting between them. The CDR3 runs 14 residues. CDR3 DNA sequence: TGTGCCAGCAGCCAAGGGACTTCCGAAGAGACCCAGTACTTC. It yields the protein CASSQGTSEETQYF.

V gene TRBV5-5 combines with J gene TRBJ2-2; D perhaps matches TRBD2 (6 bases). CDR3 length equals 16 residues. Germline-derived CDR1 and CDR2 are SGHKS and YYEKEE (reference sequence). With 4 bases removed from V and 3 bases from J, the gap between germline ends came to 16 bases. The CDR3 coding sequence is TGTGCCAGCAGCCTTACCGGGACTCAGTACACCGGGGAGCTGTTTTTT. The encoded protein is CASSLTGTQYTGELFF. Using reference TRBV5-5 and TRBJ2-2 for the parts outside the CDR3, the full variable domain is DAGVTQSPTHLIKTRGQQVTLRCSPISGHKSVSWYQQVLGQGPQFIFQYYEKEERGRGNFPDRFSARQFPNYSSELNVNALLLGDSALYLCASSLTGTQYTGELFFGEGSRLTVL.

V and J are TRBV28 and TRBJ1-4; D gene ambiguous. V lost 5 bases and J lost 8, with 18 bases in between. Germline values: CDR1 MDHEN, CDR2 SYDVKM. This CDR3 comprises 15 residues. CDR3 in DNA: TGTGCCAGCAGTCGAACGGAGGTTGGAGAAGAAAAACTGTTTTTT. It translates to CASSRTEVGEEKLFF.

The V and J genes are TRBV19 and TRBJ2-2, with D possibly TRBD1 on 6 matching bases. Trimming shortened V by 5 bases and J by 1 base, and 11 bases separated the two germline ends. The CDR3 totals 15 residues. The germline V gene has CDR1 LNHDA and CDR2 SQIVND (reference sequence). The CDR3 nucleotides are TGTGCCAGTAGTTGGACAGCTGAGAACACCGGGGAGCTGTTTTTT. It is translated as CASSWTAENTGELFF.

The chain's CDR3 is CASSHENGAPAAFF. The CDR3 region has the DNA TGCGCCAGCAGCCATGAAAATGGGGCCCCGGCAGCTTTCTTT. The chain is built from TRBV4-1 and TRBJ1-1; weak D call: TRBD1 (5 bases). V gave up 3 bases and J gave up 10 bases, with 18 bases separating them. This CDR3 contains 14 residues. Germline assignment: CDR1 MGHRA and CDR2 YSYEKL.

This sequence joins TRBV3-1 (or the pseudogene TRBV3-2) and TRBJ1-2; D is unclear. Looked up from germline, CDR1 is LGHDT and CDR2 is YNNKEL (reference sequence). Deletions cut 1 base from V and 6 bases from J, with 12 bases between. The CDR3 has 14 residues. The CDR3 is CASSQGGSNHGYTF. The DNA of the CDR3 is TGTGCCAGCAGCCAAGGCGGCTCGAACCATGGCTACACCTTC.

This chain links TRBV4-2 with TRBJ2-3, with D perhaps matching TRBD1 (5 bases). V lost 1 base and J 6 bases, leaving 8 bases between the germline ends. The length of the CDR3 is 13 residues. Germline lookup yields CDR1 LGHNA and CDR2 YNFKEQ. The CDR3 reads CASSQGQIDTQYF. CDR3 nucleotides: TGTGCCAGCAGCCAAGGACAGATCGATACGCAGTATTTT.